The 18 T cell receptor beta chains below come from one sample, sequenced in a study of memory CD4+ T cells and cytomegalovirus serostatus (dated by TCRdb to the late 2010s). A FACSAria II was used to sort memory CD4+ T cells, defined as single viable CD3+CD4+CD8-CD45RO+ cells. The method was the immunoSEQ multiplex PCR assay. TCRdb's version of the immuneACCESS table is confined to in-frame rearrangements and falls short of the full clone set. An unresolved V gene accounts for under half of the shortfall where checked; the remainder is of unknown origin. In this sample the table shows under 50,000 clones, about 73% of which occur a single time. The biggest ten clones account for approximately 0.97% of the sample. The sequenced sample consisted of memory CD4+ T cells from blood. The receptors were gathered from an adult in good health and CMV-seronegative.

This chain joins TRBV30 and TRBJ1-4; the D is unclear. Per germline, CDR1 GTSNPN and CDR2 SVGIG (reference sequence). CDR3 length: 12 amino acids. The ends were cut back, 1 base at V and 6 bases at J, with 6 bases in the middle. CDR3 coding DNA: TGTGCCTGGAGTGGGAATCATGAAAAACTGTTTTTT. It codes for CAWSGNHEKLFF. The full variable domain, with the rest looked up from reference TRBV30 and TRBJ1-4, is SQTIHQWPATLVQPVGSPLSLECTVEGTSNPNLYWYRQAAGRGLQLLFYSVGIGQISSEVPQNLSASRPQDRQFILSSKKLLLSDSGFYLCAWSGNHEKLFFGSGTQLSVL.

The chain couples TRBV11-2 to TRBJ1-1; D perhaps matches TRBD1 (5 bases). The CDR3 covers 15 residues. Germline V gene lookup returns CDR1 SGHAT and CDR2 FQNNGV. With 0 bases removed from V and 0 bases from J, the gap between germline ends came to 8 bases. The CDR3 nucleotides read TGTGCCAGCAGCTTAGAGGGACGGATGAACACTGAAGCTTTCTTT. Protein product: CASSLEGRMNTEAFF. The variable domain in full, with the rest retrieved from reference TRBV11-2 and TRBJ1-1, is EAGVAQSPRYKIIEKRQSVAFWCNPISGHATLYWYQQILGQGPKLLIQFQNNGVVDDSQLPKDRFSAERLKGVDSTLKIQPAKLEDSAVYLCASSLEGRMNTEAFFGQGTRLTVV.

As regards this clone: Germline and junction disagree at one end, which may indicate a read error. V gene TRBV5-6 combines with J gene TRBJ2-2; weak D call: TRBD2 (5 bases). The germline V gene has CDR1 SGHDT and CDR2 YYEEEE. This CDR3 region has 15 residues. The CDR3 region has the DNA TGTGCCAGCAGCCGGGGTCTTCTGAACGCCGGGGAGCTGTTTTTT. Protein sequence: CASSRGLLNAGELFF.

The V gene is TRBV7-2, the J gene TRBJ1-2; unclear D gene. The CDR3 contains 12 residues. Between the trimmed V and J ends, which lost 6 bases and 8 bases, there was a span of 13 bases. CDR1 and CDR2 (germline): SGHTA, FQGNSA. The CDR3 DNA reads TGTGCCAGCAGTGACCCACAAGTCGGCTACACCTTC. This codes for CASSDPQVGYTF.

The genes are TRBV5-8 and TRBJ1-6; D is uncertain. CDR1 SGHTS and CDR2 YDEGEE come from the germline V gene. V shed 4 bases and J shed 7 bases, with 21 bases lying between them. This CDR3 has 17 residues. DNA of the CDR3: TGTGCCAGCAGCGCGACCGACACTTCGCGGGAAAATTCACCCCTCCACTTT. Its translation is CASSATDTSRENSPLHF. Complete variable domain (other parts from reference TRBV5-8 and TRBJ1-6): EAGVTQSPTHLIKTRGQQATLRCSPISGHTSVYWYQQALGLGLQFLLWYDEGEERNRGNFPPRFSGRQFPNYSSELNVNALELEDSALYLCASSATDTSRENSPLHFGNGTRLTVT.

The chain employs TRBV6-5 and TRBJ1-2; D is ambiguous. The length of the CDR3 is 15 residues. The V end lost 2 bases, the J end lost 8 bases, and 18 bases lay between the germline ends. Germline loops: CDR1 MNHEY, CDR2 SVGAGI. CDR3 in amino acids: CASSYQLGFEGGYTF. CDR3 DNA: TGTGCCAGCAGTTACCAACTCGGTTTCGAAGGGGGCTACACCTTC.

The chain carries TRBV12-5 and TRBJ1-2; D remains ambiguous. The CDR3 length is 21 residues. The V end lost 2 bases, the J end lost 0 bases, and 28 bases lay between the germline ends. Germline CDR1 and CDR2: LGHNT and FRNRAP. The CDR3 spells CASGLCRSGPIAISPNYGYTF. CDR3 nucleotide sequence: TGTGCTAGTGGTTTGTGTCGGTCAGGCCCCATCGCTATAAGCCCTAACTATGGCTACACCTTC.

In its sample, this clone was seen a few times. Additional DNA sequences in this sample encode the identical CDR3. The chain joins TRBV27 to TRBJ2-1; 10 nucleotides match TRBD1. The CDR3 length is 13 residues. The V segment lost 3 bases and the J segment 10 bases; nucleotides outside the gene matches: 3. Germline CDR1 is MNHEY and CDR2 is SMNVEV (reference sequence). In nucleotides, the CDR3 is TGTGCCAGCAGTTTTGACAGGGGGCAGGAGCAGTTCTTC. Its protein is CASSFDRGQEQFF.

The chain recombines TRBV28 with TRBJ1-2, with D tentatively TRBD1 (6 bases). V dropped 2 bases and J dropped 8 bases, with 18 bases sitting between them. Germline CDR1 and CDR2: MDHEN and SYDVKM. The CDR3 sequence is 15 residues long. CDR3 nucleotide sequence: TGTGCCAGCAGTTTAATTGGGACACAGGGTGAGGGCTACACCTTC. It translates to CASSLIGTQGEGYTF.

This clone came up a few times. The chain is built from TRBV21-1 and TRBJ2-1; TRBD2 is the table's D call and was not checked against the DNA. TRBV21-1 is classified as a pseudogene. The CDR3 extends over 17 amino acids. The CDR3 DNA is TGTGCCAGCAGCATCCGACTAGCGGGGGGACCCTACAATGAGCAGTTCTTC. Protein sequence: CASSIRLAGGPYNEQFF.

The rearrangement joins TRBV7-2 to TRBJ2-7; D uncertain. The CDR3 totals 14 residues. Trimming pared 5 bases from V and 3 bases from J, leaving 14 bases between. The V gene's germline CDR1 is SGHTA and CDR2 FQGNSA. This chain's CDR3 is CASSPGPGLYEQYF. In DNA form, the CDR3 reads TGTGCCAGCAGCCCAGGCCCGGGTCTCTACGAGCAGTACTTC.

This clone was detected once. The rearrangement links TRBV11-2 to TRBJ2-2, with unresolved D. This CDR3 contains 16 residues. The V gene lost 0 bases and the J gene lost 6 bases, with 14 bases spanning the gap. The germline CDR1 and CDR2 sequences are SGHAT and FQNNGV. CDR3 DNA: TGTGCCAGCAGCTTAGAGGTAGCTAGAGACGCCGGGGAGCTGTTTTTT. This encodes CASSLEVARDAGELFF.

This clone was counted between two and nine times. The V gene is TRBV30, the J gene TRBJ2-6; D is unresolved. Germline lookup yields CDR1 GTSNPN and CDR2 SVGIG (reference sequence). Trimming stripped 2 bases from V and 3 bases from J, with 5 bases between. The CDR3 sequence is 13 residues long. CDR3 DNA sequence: TGTGCCTGGAGTCCCGGTGGGGCCAACGTCCTGACTTTC. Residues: CAWSPGGANVLTF.

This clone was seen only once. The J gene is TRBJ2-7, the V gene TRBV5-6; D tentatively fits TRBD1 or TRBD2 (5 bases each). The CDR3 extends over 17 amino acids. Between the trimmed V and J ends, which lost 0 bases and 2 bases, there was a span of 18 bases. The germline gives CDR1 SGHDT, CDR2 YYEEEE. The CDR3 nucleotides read TGTGCCAGCAGCTTGGTGAGGGGTGGCGTCCCACCCTACGAGCAGTACTTC. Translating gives CASSLVRGGVPPYEQYF.

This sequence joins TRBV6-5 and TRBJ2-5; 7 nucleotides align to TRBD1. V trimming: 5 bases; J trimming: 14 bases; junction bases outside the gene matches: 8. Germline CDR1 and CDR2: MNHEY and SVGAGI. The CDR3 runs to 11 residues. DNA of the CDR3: TGTGCCAGCAGTGACCTCGGACAGGACTACTTC. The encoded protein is CASSDLGQDYF.

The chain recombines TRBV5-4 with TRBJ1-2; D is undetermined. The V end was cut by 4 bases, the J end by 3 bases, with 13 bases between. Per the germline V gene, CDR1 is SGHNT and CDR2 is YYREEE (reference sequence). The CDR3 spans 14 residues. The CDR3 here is CASSADPADYGYTF. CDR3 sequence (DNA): TGTGCCAGCAGCGCCGACCCGGCGGACTATGGCTACACCTTC. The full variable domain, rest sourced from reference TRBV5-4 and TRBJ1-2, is ETGVTQSPTHLIKTRGQQVTLRCSSQSGHNTVSWYQQALGQGPQFIFQYYREEENGRGNFPPRFSGLQFPNYSSELNVNALELDDSALYLCASSADPADYGYTFGSGTRLTVV.

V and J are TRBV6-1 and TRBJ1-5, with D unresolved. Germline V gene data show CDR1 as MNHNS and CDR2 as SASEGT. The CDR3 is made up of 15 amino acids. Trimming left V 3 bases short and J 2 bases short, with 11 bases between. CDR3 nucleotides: TGTGCCAGCAGTGATCGAGGCGGAGGCAATCAGCCCCAGCATTTT. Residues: CASSDRGGGNQPQHF.

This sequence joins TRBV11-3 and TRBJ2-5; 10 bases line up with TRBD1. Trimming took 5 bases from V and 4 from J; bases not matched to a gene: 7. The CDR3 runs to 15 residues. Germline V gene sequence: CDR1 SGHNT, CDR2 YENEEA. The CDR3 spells CASSSRDRGRETQYF. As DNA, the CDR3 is TGTGCCAGCAGCAGCCGGGACAGGGGTCGAGAGACCCAGTACTTC.